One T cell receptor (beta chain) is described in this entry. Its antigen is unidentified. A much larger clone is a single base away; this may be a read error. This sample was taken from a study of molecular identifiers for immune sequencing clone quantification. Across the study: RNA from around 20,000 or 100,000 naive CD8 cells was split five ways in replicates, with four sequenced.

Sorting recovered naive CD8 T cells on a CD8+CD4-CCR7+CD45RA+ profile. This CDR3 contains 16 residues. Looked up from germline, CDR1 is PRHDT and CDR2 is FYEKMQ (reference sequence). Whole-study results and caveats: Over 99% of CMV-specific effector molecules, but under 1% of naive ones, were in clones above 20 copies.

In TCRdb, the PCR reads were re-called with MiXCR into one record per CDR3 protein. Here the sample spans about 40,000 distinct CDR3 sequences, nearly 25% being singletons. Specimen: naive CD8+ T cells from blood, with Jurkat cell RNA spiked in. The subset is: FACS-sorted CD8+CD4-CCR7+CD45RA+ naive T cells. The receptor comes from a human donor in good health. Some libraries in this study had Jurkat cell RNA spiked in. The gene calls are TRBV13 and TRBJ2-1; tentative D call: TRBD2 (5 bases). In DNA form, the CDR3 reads TGTGCCAGCAGCTCTTTAGCGATGGTGGGCTACAAAGAGCAGTTCTTC. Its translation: CASSSLAMVGYKEQFF.